The entry below describes one T cell receptor (beta chain). Its antigen is currently unknown. The data were obtained in a study of T cell responses to AZD1222 COVID-19 vaccine. Study findings and constraints: Donors, mostly white British, included more females; clonal diversity was possibly underestimated. Spike-specific TCR repertoires showed rising breadth and depth after two AZD1222 doses. Baseline serology detected seropositivity in only a handful of AZD1222 recipients.

TCRdb keeps only in-frame clones here, not all; method: immunoSEQ multiplex PCR. The sample gives 150,000 to 180,000 clones, roughly 90% of which show up once; less than 1.6% is in the top ten. Trimming took 4 bases from V and 6 from J, leaving 9 bases between them. This CDR3 is built from 12 residues. Per germline, CDR1 SGHVS and CDR2 FNYEAQ. The receptor's source is an adult who received the AZD1222 COVID-19 vaccine. V gene TRBV7-6 combines with J gene TRBJ1-1, with D possibly matching TRBD1 (5 bases). Sequencing used peripheral blood, obtained 28 days after the second AZD1222 dose. CDR3 amino acids: CASSSPTAEAFF. Here the CDR3 DNA reads TGTGCCAGCAGCTCCCCGACAGCTGAAGCTTTCTTT.